This T cell receptor beta chain was captured by sequencing in a study of immune evolution from preneoplasia to lung adenocarcinoma. The table came from immunoSEQ multiplex PCR; TCRdb's copy has only in-frame clones and leaves some out. The data show 12,000 or so clones, with 70% to 90% seen just once and approximately 3.9% held by the top ten. Patients had resection in Japan or China between the mid-2010s and the late 2010s. H&E slides confirmed each diagnosis, reviewed by two pathologists independently. Macro-dissection enriched premalignant or tumor cells before nucleic acid extraction. The V gene lost 3 bases and the J gene lost 7 bases, with 13 bases spanning the gap. There are 14 residues in the CDR3. The germline CDR1 and CDR2 sequences are SNHLY and FYNNEI.

The genes are TRBV2 and TRBJ1-5; D unresolved. The TCR sequence derives from a person between 50 and 70 years old with lung adenocarcinoma. Sequencing was carried out using FFPE tissue from an adenomatous hyperplasia lung lesion. Subset indicated: atypical adenomatous hyperplasia (AAH), lung preneoplasia. The CDR3 nucleotides read TGTGCCAGCAGTGATACATCTCGGGGACAGCCCCAGCATTTT. Translated, it gives CASSDTSRGQPQHF.